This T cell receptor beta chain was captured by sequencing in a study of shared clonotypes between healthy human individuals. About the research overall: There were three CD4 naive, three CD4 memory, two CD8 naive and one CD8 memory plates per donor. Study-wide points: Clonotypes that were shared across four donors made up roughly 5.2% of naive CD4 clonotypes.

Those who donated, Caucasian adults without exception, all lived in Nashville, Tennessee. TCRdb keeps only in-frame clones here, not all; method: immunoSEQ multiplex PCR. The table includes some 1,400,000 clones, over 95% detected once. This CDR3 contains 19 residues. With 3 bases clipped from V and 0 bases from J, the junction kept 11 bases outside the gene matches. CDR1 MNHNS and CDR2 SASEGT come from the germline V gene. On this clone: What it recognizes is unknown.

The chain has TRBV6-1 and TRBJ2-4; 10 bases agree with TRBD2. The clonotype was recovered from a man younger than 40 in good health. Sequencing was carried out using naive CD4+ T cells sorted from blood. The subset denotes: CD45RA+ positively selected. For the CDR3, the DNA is TGTGCCAGCAGTGACGGTCTAGCGGGAGCCACACTAGCCAAAAACATTCAGTACTTC. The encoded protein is CASSDGLAGATLAKNIQYF.